This T cell receptor beta chain appears in the sequencing data of a study of CD8+CD57+ T cells in acquired aplastic anemia. Study details: Roughly 3.1 ug was the average amount of DNA from sorted CD4+ and CD8+ cells. Researchers reported that healthy donors averaged about 10.8 million reads for CD4+ cells.

Points from the study as a whole: The study found no significant CD8+ Simpson's diversity difference between patients and controls.

According to the study, genomic DNA was the template for TCR beta VDJ and CDR3 profiling. MiXCR, run by TCRdb on the reads, gives a single entry per CDR3 protein. The profile shows about 110,000 distinct CDR3 sequences, 40% to 65% of them singletons. Turning to this clonotype: What it recognizes is unknown.

The TCR originated in a human donor in good health, serving as a control. The specimen was sorted CD4+, CD8+, or CD8+CD57+ T cells (not recorded which) from PBMCs.

As DNA, the CDR3 is TGCAGTGCCACAGGGCGGGGGGTCTACGAGCAGTACTTC. It translates to CSATGRGVYEQYF. The V gene is TRBV20-1, the J gene TRBJ2-7; TRBD2 matches 8 bases. The CDR3 consists of 13 residues. V trimming: 6 bases; J trimming: 3 bases; junction bases outside the gene matches: 7. CDR1 DFQATT and CDR2 SNEGSKA come from the germline V gene (reference sequence).